The clone carrying this T cell receptor beta chain was seen ten or more times. The data originate from a study of blood T cell repertoires in COVID-19. For the study at large: Material from acute and convalescent COVID-19 was sourced from the United States, Italy and Spain. In each case, the material was cDNA or gDNA derived from T cells, B-cell-depleted T cells, or PBMCs.

This CDR3 has 17 amino acids. J gave up 7 bases and V 4 bases, and 15 bases lay outside the gene matches. From germline, CDR1 is MDHEN and CDR2 SYDVKM. Authors' analysis steps: Scientists estimated how many nucleated cells there were by amplifying reference gene primers. Profiled with immunoSEQ multiplex PCR; TCRdb holds only in-frame clones, not every one. The DNA gave D and trimming, while V, J and clone size come from that table. The sample holds roughly 87,000 clones, around 72% seen once. The sequenced sample consisted of peripheral blood. V is TRBV28 and J is TRBJ1-4; 7 positions match TRBD1. The source of this sequence is an elderly woman with acute or convalescent COVID-19. In DNA, the CDR3 is TGTGCCAGCAGTTCACTTTTGACAGGGATAGGGAGTGAAAAACTGTTTTTT. Translated, it gives CASSSLLTGIGSEKLFF.